The T cell receptor beta chain described here comes from a study of monozygotic twins with inflammatory bowel disease. A word on this clonotype: The antigen is unknown.

CDR1 and CDR2 from the germline V gene are MNHEY and SMNVEV (reference sequence). This CDR3 region has 14 residues. Whole-study results and caveats: For repertoire similarity, concordant twins did not differ from discordant twins, possibly because power was limited.

After re-calling the 5' RACE reads, TCRdb lists one entry per CDR3 protein, DNA absent. The table lists around 450,000 distinct CDR3 sequences. The TCR originated in a human donor with ulcerative colitis or Crohn's disease, or a healthy co-twin of an affected twin (not recorded which). Material for sequencing was blood. The chain links TRBV27 to TRBJ2-7; there is no DNA to check the TCRdb D call of TRBD2. The CDR3 sequence: CASSSLAAGYEQYF.